The 14 T cell receptor beta chains in this list originate from one sample, sequenced in a study of cytomegalovirus exposure and HLA in healthy donors. Here immunoSEQ multiplex PCR was the method, and the copy in TCRdb shows in-frame clones only, minus some. The repertoire holds fewer than 90,000 clones, with less than 90% as singletons. Sequencing was done on a sample of PBMCs. These receptors were taken from a woman younger than 30 in good health and CMV-seropositive.

The chain uses TRBV13 and TRBJ2-5; TRBD2 matches 16 bases. The germline CDR1 and CDR2 sequences are PRHDT and FYEKMQ (reference sequence). The V and J ends lost 1 base and 2 bases, in that order; junction bases with no gene match: 1. The CDR3 is made up of 17 amino acids. The CDR3 nucleotides are TGTGCCAGCAGCTTAGCGGGACTAGCGGGGGGGCAAGAGACCCAGTACTTC. Amino acids: CASSLAGLAGGQETQYF.

V usage is TRBV5-1 and J usage is TRBJ1-3; D not resolved. CDR1 SGHRS and CDR2 YFSETQ come from the germline V gene. The length of the CDR3 is 16 residues. V lost 3 bases and J 1 base, leaving 14 bases between the germline ends. CDR3 sequence reads: CASSSLAAGSGNTIYF. The CDR3 coding sequence is TGCGCCAGCAGCTCTTTGGCGGCCGGTTCTGGAAACACCATATATTTT.

The chain couples TRBV16 to TRBJ1-5; possible D gene TRBD1, 6 bases. Germline V gives CDR1 KGHSY, CDR2 FQNENV. There are 15 residues in the CDR3. V lost 6 bases and J 1 base, leaving 13 bases between the germline ends. CDR3 amino acids: CASSHVGQSNQPQHF. Here the CDR3 DNA reads TGTGCCAGCAGTCACGTCGGACAGAGCAATCAGCCCCAGCATTTT.

V is TRBV9 and J is TRBJ2-5, with a weak D call TRBD1 (5 bases). CDR3 length: 14 residues. Germline V gene lookup returns CDR1 SGDLS and CDR2 YYNGEE. V was pared by 1 base and J by 5 bases, with 12 bases between. CDR3: CASSVTAGKETQYF. The CDR3 DNA is TGTGCCAGCAGCGTAACGGCAGGGAAGGAGACCCAGTACTTC.

The gene calls are TRBV2 and TRBJ1-6, with 9 bases identical to TRBD1. The CDR3 is 14 amino acids. Per the germline V gene, CDR1 is SNHLY and CDR2 is FYNNEI. With 6 bases clipped from V and 9 bases from J, the junction kept 6 bases outside the gene matches. The CDR3 DNA sequence: TGTGCCAGCAGCCGGGACAGGGAAAGTTCACCCCTCCACTTT. This codes for CASSRDRESSPLHF.

V and J are TRBV6-5 and TRBJ2-7; 8 bases are shared with TRBD1. CDR1 and CDR2 from the germline V gene are MNHEY and SVGAGI. V trimming: 0 bases; J trimming: 3 bases; junction bases outside the gene matches: 7. The CDR3 has 16 amino acids. The chain's CDR3 is CASSYSYPGQDYEQYF. The CDR3, as DNA: TGTGCCAGCAGTTACTCATACCCGGGACAGGACTACGAGCAGTACTTC.

In DNA form, the CDR3 reads TGTGCCAGCAGACGGGAGCGGGTTCTTGGACGCAATGAGCAGTTCTTC. Amino acid sequence: CASRRERVLGRNEQFF. The rearrangement uses TRBV2 and TRBJ2-1, with D possibly being TRBD2 (6 bases). V was clipped by 6 bases and J by 6 bases, with 21 bases between them. This CDR3 has 16 amino acids. The germline CDR1 and CDR2 sequences are SNHLY and FYNNEI.

The table lists this clone with a few counts. The J gene is TRBJ2-5, the V gene TRBV14, with 9 positions matching TRBD2. CDR1 SGHDN and CDR2 FVKESK come from the germline V gene. CDR3 length: 16 residues. Losses at the gene ends were 4 bases for V and 5 bases for J; bases not matched to a gene: 11. The CDR3 DNA follows: TGTGCCAGCAGCCGGACCAGCGGGGGGCGAGGGGAGACCCAGTACTTC. It codes for CASSRTSGGRGETQYF.

The rearrangement links TRBV18 to TRBJ1-1; a possible D gene is TRBD1 (5 bases). Germline values: CDR1 KGHSH, CDR2 LQKENI. Trimming removed 4 bases at V and 0 bases at J, with 12 bases between. CDR3 length: 15 residues. CDR3 amino acids: CASSLQTEMNTEAFF. As DNA, the CDR3 is TGTGCCAGCTCACTACAGACAGAGATGAACACTGAAGCTTTCTTT.

This chain connects TRBV28 to TRBJ2-2, with D possibly matching TRBD1 (5 bases). Germline V gene lookup returns CDR1 MDHEN and CDR2 SYDVKM. The CDR3 sequence is 17 residues long. V was pared by 5 bases and J by 1 base, with 17 bases between. The CDR3 nucleotides are TGTGCCAGCAGTCCTCCCCACGGTCAGGGGAACACCGGGGAGCTGTTTTTT. Amino acid sequence: CASSPPHGQGNTGELFF.

The chain couples TRBV5-6 to TRBJ2-7, with D possibly TRBD1 on 5 matching bases. V lost 2 bases and J 2 bases, leaving 14 bases between the germline ends. CDR1 and CDR2 from the germline V gene are SGHDT and YYEEEE. The CDR3 has 15 residues. The CDR3: CASSLVADRPYEQYF. Here the CDR3 DNA reads TGTGCCAGCAGCTTAGTCGCCGACAGACCCTACGAGCAGTACTTC.

V usage is TRBV19 and J usage is TRBJ2-3, with a tentative D call TRBD1 (6 bases). The germline V and J ends were trimmed by 2 bases and 6 bases, with 15 bases remaining between them. The length of the CDR3 is 15 residues. Per the germline V gene, CDR1 is LNHDA and CDR2 is SQIVND (reference sequence). The DNA for the CDR3 is TGTGCCAGTAGTATATCAGGGGCCGAGTCGGATACGCAGTATTTT. This encodes CASSISGAESDTQYF.

The gene calls are TRBV4-3 and TRBJ1-3; TRBD1 agrees at 7 bases. This CDR3 spans 15 amino acids. Germline assignment: CDR1 LGHNA and CDR2 YSLEER. Germline trimming cut 1 base from V and 3 bases from J; bases unmatched to any gene: 3. CDR3 bases: TGCGCCAGCAGCCAAGGCCAGGGGGTTGGAAACACCATATATTTT. It specifies CASSQGQGVGNTIYF.

V usage is TRBV30 and J usage is TRBJ1-2; D is undetermined. The V gene's germline CDR1 is GTSNPN and CDR2 SVGIG (reference sequence). This CDR3 has 12 amino acids. V was pared by 2 bases and J by 6 bases, with 10 bases between. The CDR3 is CAWSRSFNGYTF. CDR3 nucleotide sequence: TGTGCCTGGAGTCGCAGTTTCAATGGCTACACCTTC.